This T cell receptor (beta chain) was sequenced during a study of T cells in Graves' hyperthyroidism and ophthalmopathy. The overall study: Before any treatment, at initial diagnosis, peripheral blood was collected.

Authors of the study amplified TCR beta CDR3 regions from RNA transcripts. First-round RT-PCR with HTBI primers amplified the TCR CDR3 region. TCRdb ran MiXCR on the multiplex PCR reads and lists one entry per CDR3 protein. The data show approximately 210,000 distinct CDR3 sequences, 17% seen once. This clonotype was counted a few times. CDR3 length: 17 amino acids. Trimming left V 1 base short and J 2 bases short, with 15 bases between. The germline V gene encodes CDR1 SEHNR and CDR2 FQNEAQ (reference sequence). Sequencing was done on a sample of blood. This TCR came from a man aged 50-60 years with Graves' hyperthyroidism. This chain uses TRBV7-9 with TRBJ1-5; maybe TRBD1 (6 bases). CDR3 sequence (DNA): TGTGCCAGCAGCTTAGTTACCCACAGGGCTCGCAATCAGCCCCAGCATTTT. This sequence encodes CASSLVTHRARNQPQHF.